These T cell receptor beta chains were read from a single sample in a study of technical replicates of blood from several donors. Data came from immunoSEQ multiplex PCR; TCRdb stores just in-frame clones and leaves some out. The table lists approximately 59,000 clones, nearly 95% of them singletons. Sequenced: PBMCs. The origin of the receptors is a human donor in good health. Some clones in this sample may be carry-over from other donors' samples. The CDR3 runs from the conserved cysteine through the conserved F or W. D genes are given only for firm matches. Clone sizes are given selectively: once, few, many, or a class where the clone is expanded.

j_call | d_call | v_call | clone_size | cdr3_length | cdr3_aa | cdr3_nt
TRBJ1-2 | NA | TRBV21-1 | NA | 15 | CASRPGTGRSYGYTF | TGTGCCAGCAGACCCGGGACAGGGCGGAGCTATGGCTACACCTTC
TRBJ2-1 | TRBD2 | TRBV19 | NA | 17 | CASSPRVAGGSYNEQFF | TGTGCCAGTAGTCCGCGAGTAGCGGGAGGATCCTACAATGAGCAGTTCTTC
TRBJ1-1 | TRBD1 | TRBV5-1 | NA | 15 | CASSQGQLVNTEAFF | TGCGCCAGCAGCCAGGGACAGTTAGTGAACACTGAAGCTTTCTTT
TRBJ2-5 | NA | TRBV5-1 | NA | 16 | CASSLGATVSGETQYF | TGCGCCAGCAGCTTGGGCGCTACAGTTTCTGGGGAGACCCAGTACTTC
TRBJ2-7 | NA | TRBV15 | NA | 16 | CATSRDNRGKPWEQYF | TGTGCCACCAGCAGAGATAATCGGGGGAAGCCCTGGGAGCAGTACTTC
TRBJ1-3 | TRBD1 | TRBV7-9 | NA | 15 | CASSQDRAYGNTIYF | TGTGCCAGCAGCCAAGACAGGGCCTATGGAAACACCATATATTTT
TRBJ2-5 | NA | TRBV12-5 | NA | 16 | CASGLVLGSGQETQYF | TGTGCTAGTGGTTTGGTACTTGGTAGCGGACAAGAGACCCAGTACTTC
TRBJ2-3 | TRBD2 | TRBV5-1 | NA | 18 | CASSNEPGTSGMADTQYF | TGCGCCAGCAGCAACGAACCCGGGACTAGCGGGATGGCAGATACGCAGTATTTT
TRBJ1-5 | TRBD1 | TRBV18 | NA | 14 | CASSPGTGNQPQHF | TGTGCCAGCTCACCCGGGACAGGGAACCAGCCCCAGCATTTT
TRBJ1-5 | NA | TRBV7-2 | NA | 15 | CASSLGRQGNQPQHF | TGTGCCAGCAGCTTAGGCAGACAGGGCAATCAGCCCCAGCATTTT
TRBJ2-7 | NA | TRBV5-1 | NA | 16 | CASSLGPQAGRDEQYF | TGCGCCAGCAGCTTGGGACCTCAGGCGGGGAGAGACGAGCAGTACTTC
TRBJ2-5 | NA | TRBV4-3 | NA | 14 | CASSQEQGKETQYF | TGCGCCAGCAGCCAAGAACAGGGTAAAGAGACCCAGTACTTC
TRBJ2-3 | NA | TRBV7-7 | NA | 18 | CASSPGGPASAAPDTQYF | TGTGCCAGCAGCCCAGGGGGACCCGCTAGCGCAGCACCAGATACGCAGTATTTT
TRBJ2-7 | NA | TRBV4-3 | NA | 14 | CASSQETGWYEQYF | TGCGCCAGCAGCCAAGAAACAGGGTGGTACGAGCAGTACTTC
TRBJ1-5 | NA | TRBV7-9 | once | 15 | CASSSPGGGASPQHF | TGTGCCAGCAGCTCCCCAGGAGGAGGGGCATCACCCCAGCATTTT
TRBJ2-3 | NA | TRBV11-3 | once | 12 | CASSPPGDTQYF | TGTGCCAGCAGCCCGCCGGGGGATACGCAGTATTTT
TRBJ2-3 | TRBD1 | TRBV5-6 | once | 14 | CASSWKTGTDTQYF | TGTGCCAGCAGCTGGAAGACAGGGACAGATACGCAGTATTTT
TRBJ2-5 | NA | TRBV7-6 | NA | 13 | CASSSLPSETQYF | TGTGCCAGCAGCTCTTTACCTAGTGAGACCCAGTACTTC
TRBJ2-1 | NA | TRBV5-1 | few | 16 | CASSPNYPSTFSEQFF | TGCGCCAGCAGCCCAAACTACCCTTCGACGTTCTCTGAGCAGTTCTTC
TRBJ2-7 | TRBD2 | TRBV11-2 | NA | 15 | CASSFASGIYYEQYF | TGTGCCAGCAGCTTTGCTAGCGGGATCTACTACGAGCAGTACTTC
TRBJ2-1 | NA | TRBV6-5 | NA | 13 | CASSSGAENEQFF | TGTGCCAGCAGCTCCGGTGCGGAAAATGAGCAGTTCTTC
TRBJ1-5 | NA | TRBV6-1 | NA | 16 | CASSEWKGMGNQPQHF | TGTGCCAGCAGTGAATGGAAGGGGATGGGCAATCAGCCCCAGCATTTT
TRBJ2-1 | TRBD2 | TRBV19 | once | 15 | CASSHGTSGSFEQFF | TGTGCCAGTAGCCATGGGACTAGCGGGAGCTTTGAGCAGTTCTTC
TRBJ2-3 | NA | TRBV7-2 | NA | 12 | CASSLVGIRQYF | TGTGCCAGCAGCTTAGTCGGGATCAGGCAGTATTTT
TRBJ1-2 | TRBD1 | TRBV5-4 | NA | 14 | CASSWGQGNYGYTF | TGTGCCAGCAGCTGGGGACAGGGGAACTATGGCTACACCTTC
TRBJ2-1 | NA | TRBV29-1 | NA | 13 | CSVDSPRRDEQFF | TGCAGCGTTGATTCCCCTCGCCGGGATGAGCAGTTCTTC
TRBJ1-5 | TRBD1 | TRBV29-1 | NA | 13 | CSVEGQGDQPQHF | TGCAGCGTTGAAGGACAGGGCGATCAGCCCCAGCATTTT
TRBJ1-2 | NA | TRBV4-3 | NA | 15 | CASSQDAGAGFGYTF | TGCGCCAGCAGCCAAGATGCGGGGGCAGGGTTTGGCTACACCTTC
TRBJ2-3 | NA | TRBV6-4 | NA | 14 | CASSDSPGTDTQYF | TGTGCCAGCAGTGACTCCCCGGGGACAGATACGCAGTATTTT
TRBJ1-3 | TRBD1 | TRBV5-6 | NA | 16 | CASSLDRGGAGNTIYF | TGTGCCAGCAGCTTGGACAGGGGAGGCGCTGGAAACACCATATATTTT
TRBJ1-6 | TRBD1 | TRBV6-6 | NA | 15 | CASRPGTGWESPLHF | TGTGCCAGCAGACCCGGGACAGGATGGGAATCACCCCTCCACTTT
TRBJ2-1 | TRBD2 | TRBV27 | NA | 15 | CASSSTSGRSDEQFF | TGTGCCAGCAGTTCGACTAGCGGGAGGTCAGATGAGCAGTTCTTC
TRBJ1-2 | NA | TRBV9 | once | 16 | CASRGGGQTPNYGYTF | TGTGCCAGCAGGGGAGGCGGGCAGACTCCTAACTATGGCTACACCTTC
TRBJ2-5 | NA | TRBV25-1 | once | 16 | CASSDPGIGLQGAQYF | TGTGCCAGCAGTGACCCAGGGATAGGGCTACAAGGGGCCCAGTACTTC
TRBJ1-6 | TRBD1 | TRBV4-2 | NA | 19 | CASSQGPPGTGLSGSPLHF | TGTGCCAGCAGCCAAGGCCCGCCTGGGACAGGGCTAAGTGGGTCACCCCTCCACTTT
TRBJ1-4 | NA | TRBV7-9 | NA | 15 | CASDNQGATNEKLFF | TGTGCCAGCGACAACCAGGGTGCAACTAATGAAAAACTGTTTTTT
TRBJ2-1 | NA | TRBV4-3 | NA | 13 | CASSQEGANEQFF | TGCGCCAGCAGCCAAGAAGGAGCGAATGAGCAGTTCTTC
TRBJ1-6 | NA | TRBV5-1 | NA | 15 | CASSLEAGHNSPLHF | TGCGCCAGCAGCTTGGAGGCAGGGCATAATTCACCCCTCCACTTT
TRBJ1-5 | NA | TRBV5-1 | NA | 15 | CASSASTDPNQPQHF | TGCGCCAGCAGCGCCTCGACAGACCCTAATCAGCCCCAGCATTTT
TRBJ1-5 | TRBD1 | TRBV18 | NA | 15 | CASSPRTGSDQPQHF | TGTGCCAGCTCACCACGGACAGGGAGTGATCAGCCCCAGCATTTT
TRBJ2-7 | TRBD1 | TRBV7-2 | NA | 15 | CASSESGQASYEQYF | TGTGCCAGCAGCGAATCTGGACAGGCTTCCTACGAGCAGTACTTC
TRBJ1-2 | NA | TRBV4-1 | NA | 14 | CASSAQGSNYGYTF | TGCGCCAGCAGCGCTCAGGGGTCTAACTATGGCTACACCTTC
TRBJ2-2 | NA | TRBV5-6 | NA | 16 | CASSPWGGPGTGELFF | TGTGCCAGCAGCCCCTGGGGGGGCCCTGGTACCGGGGAGCTGTTTTTT
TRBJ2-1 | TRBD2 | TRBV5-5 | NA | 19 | CASSSHINPGLAAYNEQFF | TGTGCCAGCAGCTCCCACATAAATCCGGGACTAGCGGCTTACAATGAGCAGTTCTTC
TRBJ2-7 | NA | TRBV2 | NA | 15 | CASSEWRGARYEQYF | TGTGCCAGCAGTGAATGGCGGGGCGCACGCTACGAGCAGTACTTC
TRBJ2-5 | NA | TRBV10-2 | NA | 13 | CASRGQPAETQYF | TGCGCCAGCAGGGGGCAACCGGCAGAGACCCAGTACTTC